What follows are 10 T cell receptor beta chains derived from one specimen sequenced in a study of blood T cell repertoires in COVID-19. Data came from immunoSEQ multiplex PCR; TCRdb stores just in-frame clones and leaves some out. The table has approximately 400,000 clones, around 89% seen once. What was sequenced was PBMCs or T cells enriched from blood (not recorded which). These receptors all stem from a young woman who had recovered from COVID-19.

The CDR3 here is CASSEAIGGLATEAFF. CDR3 nucleotides: TGTGCCAGCAGTGAAGCAATCGGGGGGTTGGCCACTGAAGCTTTCTTT. The chain recombines TRBV6-1 with TRBJ1-1, with D possibly being TRBD1 (5 bases). The length of the CDR3 is 16 residues. Germline lookup yields CDR1 MNHNS and CDR2 SASEGT. V was cut by 0 bases and J by 4 bases, with 15 bases left in between.

CDR3 bases: TGTGCCAGCAGTTCAGGAACGAACACTGAAGCTTTCTTT. Translated: CASSSGTNTEAFF. This chain joins TRBV27 and TRBJ1-1; D is undetermined. CDR1 and CDR2 (germline): MNHEY, SMNVEV (reference sequence). The CDR3 has 13 amino acids. The V gene lost 4 bases and the J gene lost 1 base, with 7 bases spanning the gap.

The chain carries TRBV27 and TRBJ1-4; D not resolved. Germline CDR1 MNHEY, CDR2 SMNVEV (reference sequence). The CDR3 is 15 residues long. V lost 4 bases and J 0 bases, leaving 9 bases between the germline ends. The CDR3 protein is CASSSAGSTNEKLFF. In nucleotides, the CDR3 is TGTGCCAGCAGTTCGGCAGGATCAACTAATGAAAAACTGTTTTTT. The complete variable domain, with remaining parts taken from reference TRBV27 and TRBJ1-4, reads EAQVTQNPRYLITVTGKKLTVTCSQNMNHEYMSWYRQDPGLGLRQIYYSMNVEVTDKGDVPEGYKVSRKEKRNFPLILESPSPNQTSLYFCASSSAGSTNEKLFFGSGTQLSVL.

This clone was recorded a few times. The V call is TRBV7-9, the J call TRBJ2-5; 9 bases fit TRBD2. Trimming took 5 bases from V and 7 from J; bases not matched to a gene: 2. The CDR3 has 12 amino acids. Germline V gene data show CDR1 as SEHNR and CDR2 as FQNEAQ (reference sequence). In DNA form, the CDR3 reads TGTGCCAGCAGCCAAGCGGGAGGGACCCAGTACTTC. Its translation: CASSQAGGTQYF.

J is TRBJ1-5 and V is TRBV21-1. TRBV21-1 is termed a pseudogene. The CDR3 consists of 13 residues. CDR3 sequence reads: CASSETGDQPQHF. The CDR3 DNA reads as TGTGCCAGCAGCGAAACGGGGGATCAGCCCCAGCATTTT.

The chain recombines TRBV5-1 with TRBJ1-2; no clear D. Between the trimmed V and J ends, which lost 0 bases and 8 bases, there was a span of 17 bases. Germline V lookup: CDR1 SGHRS, CDR2 YFSETQ. This CDR3 has 15 residues. CDR3 nucleotide sequence: TGCGCCAGCAGCTTGGGACGGAACTATGTTGAAGGCTACACCTTC. Amino acids: CASSLGRNYVEGYTF.

J is TRBJ1-6 and V is TRBV6-1; the D is unclear. CDR3 length: 16 amino acids. Trimming left V 1 base short and J 8 bases short, with 15 bases between. Germline V gives CDR1 MNHNS, CDR2 SASEGT. This chain's CDR3 is CASSEDGGGVYSPLHF. The CDR3 DNA sequence: TGTGCCAGCAGTGAAGATGGAGGTGGCGTTTATTCACCCCTCCACTTT.

CDR3: CASSQFPGESGNTIYF. The CDR3 coding sequence is TGTGCCAGCAGCCAATTCCCAGGGGAATCTGGAAACACCATATATTTT. The chain is built from TRBV14 and TRBJ1-3, with D tentatively TRBD1 (6 bases). Trimming pared 2 bases from V and 1 base from J, leaving 12 bases between. The germline CDR1 and CDR2 sequences are SGHDN and FVKESK. CDR3 size: 16 residues.

V is TRBV5-6 and J is TRBJ1-2, with TRBD1 matching 12 bases. Per the germline V gene, CDR1 is SGHDT and CDR2 is YYEEEE. CDR3 length: 16 residues. The trim removed 4 bases at V and 8 bases at J, leaving 12 bases unmatched. The CDR3 region has the DNA TGTGCCAGCAGCAGGGGCGGGACAGGGGGCGCGGCCGGCTACACCTTC. Translation gives CASSRGGTGGAAGYTF.

This chain connects TRBV30 to TRBJ2-7, with 10 nucleotides matching TRBD1. Trimming at V came to 0 bases and at J to 0 bases, leaving 5 bases not matched to a gene. Germline-derived CDR1 and CDR2 are GTSNPN and SVGIG (reference sequence). The CDR3 is made up of 16 amino acids. CDR3 residues: CAWSVGQGMSSYEQYF. The CDR3 nucleotides read TGTGCCTGGAGTGTGGGACAGGGGATGAGCTCCTACGAGCAGTACTTC.